The 13 T cell receptor beta chains in this list originate from one sample, sequenced in a study of shared clonotypes between healthy human individuals (dated by TCRdb to the early 2020s). Library preparation employed the immunoSEQ multiplex PCR assay. The table was pulled from immuneACCESS by TCRdb, which kept in-frame rearrangements only. Such tables lose some clones; where checked, under half of the loss comes from unresolved V genes, and the rest has no known cause. This sample has about 380,000 clones in its table, and approximately 97% of those were observed once. Approximately 0.32% of the sample is held by the ten biggest clonotypes. The sample was memory CD8+ T cells sorted from blood. Taken with the paper, the label for cell subset or site translates to: CD45RO+ cells pooled with CCR7-negative TemRA cells. The source is a man aged 25 to 40 in good health.

This chain joins TRBV28 and TRBJ2-2, with D unclear. The CDR3 is 13 residues long. CDR1 and CDR2 (germline): MDHEN, SYDVKM. V shed 6 bases and J shed 7 bases, with 12 bases lying between them. DNA for the CDR3: TGTGCCAGCAGCGGGTCGGATAGCGGGGAGCTGTTTTTT. Amino acid sequence: CASSGSDSGELFF.

The V call is TRBV5-1, the J call TRBJ2-2, with TRBD2 identical over 14 bases. The CDR3 contains 16 residues. Germline CDR1 is SGHRS and CDR2 is YFSETQ. The junction had 6 bases not matched to a gene; V was cut back by 4 bases and J by 7 bases. The CDR3 DNA reads TGCGCCAGCAGCGGAGGGACTAGCGGGAGTTACGGGGAGCTGTTTTTT. This translates into CASSGGTSGSYGELFF.

The rearrangement links TRBV7-2 to TRBJ2-1; unclear D gene. V lost 6 bases and J lost 7, with 16 bases in between. Germline CDR1 is SGHTA and CDR2 is FQGNSA. CDR3 length: 14 amino acids. The CDR3 sequence is CASRSRAAWNEQFF. CDR3 sequence (DNA): TGTGCCAGCAGGTCCCGGGCGGCCTGGAATGAGCAGTTCTTC. The full variable domain, with the rest looked up from reference TRBV7-2 and TRBJ2-1, is GAGVSQSPSNKVTEKGKDVELRCDPISGHTALYWYRQSLGQGLEFLIYFQGNSAPDKSGLPSDRFSAERTGGSVSTLTIQRTQQEDSAVYLCASRSRAAWNEQFFGPGTRLTVL.

This chain uses TRBV11-2 with TRBJ2-7; 9 nucleotides line up with TRBD1. The CDR3 extends over 14 amino acids. From germline, CDR1 is SGHAT and CDR2 FQNNGV. V lost 5 bases, J lost 2 bases, and 4 bases stayed unmatched. This CDR3 reads CASSPTGGPYEQYF. The DNA of the CDR3 is TGTGCCAGCAGCCCGACAGGGGGTCCCTACGAGCAGTACTTC.

The rearrangement joins TRBV5-1 to TRBJ2-3; D unclear. CDR1 and CDR2 (germline): SGHRS, YFSETQ. V shed 6 bases and J shed 0 bases, with 14 bases lying between them. There are 15 residues in the CDR3. CDR3 DNA sequence: TGCGCCAGCACGCGAGACGGAACTAGCACAGATACGCAGTATTTT. Protein: CASTRDGTSTDTQYF.

J is TRBJ2-2 and V is TRBV18, with TRBD1 matching over 10 bases. The CDR3 sequence is 16 residues long. Germline values: CDR1 KGHSH, CDR2 LQKENI. J gave up 3 bases and V 8 bases, and 9 bases lay outside the gene matches. The CDR3 coding sequence is TGTGCCAGCCGAAATTGGGACAGGGGCGACACCGGGGAGCTGTTTTTT. Amino acid sequence: CASRNWDRGDTGELFF. Variable domain in full (rest from reference TRBV18 and TRBJ2-2): NAGVMQNPRHLVRRRGQEARLRCSPMKGHSHVYWYRQLPEEGLKFMVYLQKENIIDESGMPKERFSAEFPKEGPSILRIQQVVRGDSAAYFCASRNWDRGDTGELFFGEGSRLTVL.

This rearrangement joins TRBV2 to TRBJ1-5; 8 bases match TRBD1. The CDR3 consists of 15 residues. CDR1 is SNHLY, CDR2 FYNNEI, per germline. Trimming cost V 0 bases and J 8 bases; bases outside gene matches: 6. DNA for the CDR3: TGTGCCAGCAGTGAAGCGCAGGGGGCGTTTAAGCCCCAGCATTTT. It yields the protein CASSEAQGAFKPQHF.

Of note for this clone: The junction departs from the called germline gene at one end, perhaps through a read error. The chain couples TRBV27 to TRBJ1-1; maybe TRBD1 (6 bases). The CDR3 length is 14 residues. Germline V gives CDR1 MNHEY, CDR2 SMNVEV (reference sequence). The chain's CDR3 is CASTLRTANTEAFF. The CDR3 DNA is TGTGCCAGCACTTTACGGACAGCAAACACTGAAGCTTTCTTT.

V is TRBV9 and J is TRBJ2-5; perhaps TRBD1 as D (6 bases). V was trimmed by 3 bases and J by 5 bases, leaving 14 bases between them. The CDR3 loop spans 14 amino acids. Germline V gene data show CDR1 as SGDLS and CDR2 as YYNGEE. The DNA of the CDR3 is TGTGCCAGCAGCGAATCGACAGGAGAGGAGACCCAGTACTTC. Its protein is CASSESTGEETQYF.

The chain carries TRBV10-3 and TRBJ2-5; D not certain. CDR1 and CDR2 from the germline V gene are ENHRY and SYGVKD. The ends were cut back, 4 bases at V and 2 bases at J, with 17 bases in the middle. The CDR3 length is 16 residues. The CDR3 reads CAISGTLGSPQETQYF. In DNA, the CDR3 is TGTGCCATCAGTGGGACGCTCGGATCCCCACAAGAGACCCAGTACTTC.

The CDR3 DNA is TGTGCCAGTAGTAAATTCCCTCTCGGGCAGGCCTTCACAGATACGCAGTATTTT. Amino acid sequence: CASSKFPLGQAFTDTQYF. The genes are TRBV19 and TRBJ2-3; D is unclear. Trimming removed 4 bases from V and 2 bases from J, with 22 bases in between. Looked up from germline, CDR1 is LNHDA and CDR2 is SQIVND (reference sequence). This CDR3 has 18 residues. Variable domain in full (rest from reference TRBV19 and TRBJ2-3): DGGITQSPKYLFRKEGQNVTLSCEQNLNHDAMYWYRQDPGQGLRLIYYSQIVNDFQKGDIAEGYSVSREKKESFPLTVTSAQKNPTAFYLCASSKFPLGQAFTDTQYFGPGTRLTVL.

This rearrangement joins TRBV7-9 to TRBJ1-1; unclear D gene. Deletions cut 5 bases from V and 1 base from J, with 11 bases between. Per the germline V gene, CDR1 is SEHNR and CDR2 is FQNEAQ (reference sequence). The length of the CDR3 is 14 residues. The CDR3, as DNA: TGTGCCAGCAGCCCAACAGAGGGGAACACTGAAGCTTTCTTT. Its protein is CASSPTEGNTEAFF.

V usage is TRBV7-9 and J usage is TRBJ2-3; weak D call: TRBD2 (6 bases). Trimming left V 1 base short and J 1 base short, with 12 bases between. The germline CDR1 and CDR2 sequences are SEHNR and FQNEAQ (reference sequence). The CDR3 has 16 residues. As DNA, the CDR3 is TGTGCCAGCAGCTTAGATGGAGGGCCAGGCACAGATACGCAGTATTTT. Amino acid sequence: CASSLDGGPGTDTQYF. Using reference TRBV7-9 and TRBJ2-3 for the parts outside the CDR3, the full variable domain is DTGVSQNPRHKITKRGQNVTFRCDPISEHNRLYWYRQTLGQGPEFLTYFQNEAQLEKSRLLSDRFSAERPKGSFSTLEIQRTEQGDSAMYLCASSLDGGPGTDTQYFGPGTRLTVL.